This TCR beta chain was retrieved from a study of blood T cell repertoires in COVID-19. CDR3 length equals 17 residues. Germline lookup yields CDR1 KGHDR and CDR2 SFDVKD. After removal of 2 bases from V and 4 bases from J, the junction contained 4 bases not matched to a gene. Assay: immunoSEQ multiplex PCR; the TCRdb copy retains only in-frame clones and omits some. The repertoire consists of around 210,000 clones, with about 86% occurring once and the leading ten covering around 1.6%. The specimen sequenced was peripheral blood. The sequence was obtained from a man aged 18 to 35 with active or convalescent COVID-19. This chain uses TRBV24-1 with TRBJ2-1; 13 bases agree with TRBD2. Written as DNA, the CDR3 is TGTGCCACCAGTGATTCCAAGACTAGCGGGAGGTACAATGAGCAGTTCTTC. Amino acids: CATSDSKTSGRYNEQFF.